A single sample gave rise to the 31 T cell receptor beta chains below, sequenced in a study of identical twins. Each CDR3 protein gets one entry after TCRdb re-called the 5' RACE reads with MiXCR. The table has more than 350,000 distinct CDR3 sequences, approximately 10% seen once. Sequenced material: naive T cells sorted from blood. The receptor source for this set is a woman in her fifties or sixties in good health.

This clonotype appeared a few times. This sequence joins TRBV19 and TRBJ2-7; TRBD2 matches at 10 bases. The CDR3 has 13 residues. Germline V gives CDR1 LNHDA, CDR2 SQIVND (reference sequence). Trimming at V came to 4 bases and at J to 7 bases, leaving 4 bases not matched to a gene. CDR3 region: CASSKGLATEQYV. The CDR3 region has the DNA TGTGCCAGTAGTAAGGGACTAGCGACTGAGCAGTACGTC.

This clonotype turned up a few times. The chain has TRBV12-3 or TRBV12-4 and TRBJ1-3; D is undetermined. V lost 3 bases to trimming and J lost 0 bases, with 9 bases between them. CDR3 length: 15 residues. In nucleotides, the CDR3 is TGTGCCAGCAGTTTCGGGCCGGACTCTGGAAACACCATATATTTT. Translation gives CASSFGPDSGNTIYF.

This clonotype was observed a handful of times. V usage is TRBV4-1 and J usage is TRBJ2-4; D is perhaps TRBD1 (6 bases). V shed 1 base and J shed 2 bases, with 12 bases lying between them. CDR1 and CDR2 (germline): MGHRA, YSYEKL. The length of the CDR3 is 16 residues. CDR3 sequence (DNA): TGCGCCAGCAGCCAAGGGCCAGGGGAACCCAAAAACATTCAGTACTTC. The encoded protein is CASSQGPGEPKNIQYF.

This clonotype was picked up a small number of times. One base away lies a much larger clone, so this may be a sequencing read error. V and J are TRBV3-1 and TRBJ2-1; D not certain. Trimming shortened V by 3 bases and J by 6 bases, and 3 bases separated the two germline ends. Germline CDR1 and CDR2: LGHDT and YNNKEL (reference sequence). This CDR3 contains 11 residues. The CDR3 coding sequence is TGTGCCAGCAGCCACGTCAATGAGCAGTTCTTC. Protein sequence: CASSHVNEQFF.

The sample holds many counts of this clonotype. This chain connects TRBV7-9 to TRBJ2-1, with 12 bases that match TRBD2. V was clipped by 1 base and J by 4 bases; unmatched bases: 2. Germline CDR1 and CDR2: SEHNR and FQNEAQ (reference sequence). This CDR3 contains 16 residues. The CDR3 DNA reads TGTGCCAGCAGCTTAGGAGGACTAGCGGGGTACAATGAGCAGTTCTTC. Protein: CASSLGGLAGYNEQFF. Full variable domain (rest looked up from reference TRBV7-9 and TRBJ2-1): DTGVSQNPRHKITKRGQNVTFRCDPISEHNRLYWYRQTLGQGPEFLTYFQNEAQLEKSRLLSDRFSAERPKGSFSTLEIQRTEQGDSAMYLCASSLGGLAGYNEQFFGPGTRLTVL.

This clonotype was observed a few times. The J gene is TRBJ1-2, the V gene TRBV20-1; 7 positions agree with TRBD1. With 4 bases clipped from V and 7 bases from J, the junction kept 9 bases outside the gene matches. CDR1 is DFQATT and CDR2 is SNEGSKA in the germline V gene (reference sequence). This CDR3 spans 13 amino acids. The CDR3 sequence is CSATRGLGGGYTF. The CDR3 bases are TGCAGTGCTACAAGGGGGCTCGGGGGTGGCTACACCTTC.

The rearrangement links TRBV5-1 to TRBJ2-5; D possibly corresponds to TRBD1 (5 bases). The CDR3 has 14 amino acids. Germline-derived CDR1 and CDR2 are SGHRS and YFSETQ. V lost 7 bases and J lost 4, with 17 bases in between. This CDR3 reads CASGQLGQTETQYF. CDR3 nucleotide sequence: TGCGCCAGCGGCCAACTCGGACAAACAGAGACCCAGTACTTC.

This rearrangement joins TRBV12-3 or TRBV12-4 to TRBJ2-7; 7 nucleotides agree with TRBD2. This CDR3 has 15 amino acids. Unmatched junction bases numbered 7, after V lost 2 bases and J lost 3 bases. As DNA, the CDR3 is TGTGCCAGCAGTTTAATGGCGGGAGAGGGCTACGAGCAGTACGTC. Encoded protein: CASSLMAGEGYEQYV.

This clonotype was observed a few times. V is TRBV30 and J is TRBJ2-1; D is uncertain. The V end lost 8 bases, the J end lost 3 bases, and 17 bases lay between the germline ends. CDR3 length equals 14 residues. In germline, CDR1 is GTSNPN, CDR2 SVGIG (reference sequence). CDR3 protein: CAAGRSGSYNEQFF. DNA of the CDR3: TGTGCCGCAGGACGTTCAGGTAGCTACAATGAGCAGTTCTTC.

This chain's CDR3 is CASSSFLIMAHNEQFF. The DNA of the CDR3 is TGTGCCAGCAGCTCATTCTTAATCATGGCCCACAATGAGCAGTTCTTC. The chain employs TRBV5-8 and TRBJ2-1; D is unclear. Trimming shortened V by 3 bases and J by 5 bases, and 18 bases separated the two germline ends. CDR1 is SGHTS, CDR2 YDEGEE, per germline. This CDR3 spans 16 amino acids.

This clonotype showed up just a few times. The chain uses TRBV2 and TRBJ2-1; 7 nucleotides match TRBD2. Germline CDR1 reads SNHLY; CDR2 reads FYNNEI. V lost 4 bases and J lost 0; bases outside the gene matches: 3. The CDR3 spans 15 residues. CDR3 protein: CASSGGGSSYNEQFF. The DNA of the CDR3 is TGTGCCAGCAGTGGGGGCGGGAGCTCCTACAATGAGCAGTTCTTC.

In its sample, this clonotype was seen a few times. The chain carries TRBV7-6 and TRBJ2-1; a possible D gene is TRBD1 (5 bases). The germline CDR1 and CDR2 sequences are SGHVS and FNYEAQ. CDR3 length equals 11 residues. V gave up 5 bases and J gave up 10 bases, with 9 bases separating them. The CDR3 here is CASSAPGEQFF. The CDR3 coding sequence is TGTGCCAGCAGCGCGCCAGGGGAGCAGTTCTTC.

The CDR3 reads CASQGETQYF. The CDR3 coding sequence is TGTGCCAGCCAGGGGGAGACCCAGTACTTC. The J gene is TRBJ2-5, the V gene TRBV18; TRBD1 might be the D (6 bases). V lost 8 bases to trimming and J lost 5 bases, with 6 bases between them. This CDR3 comprises 10 residues. Looked up from germline, CDR1 is KGHSH and CDR2 is LQKENI.

The table lists this clonotype with many counts. V gene TRBV2 combines with J gene TRBJ2-1; D ambiguous. The CDR3 extends over 13 amino acids. Trimming removed 3 bases at V and 5 bases at J, with 8 bases between. The germline gives CDR1 SNHLY, CDR2 FYNNEI. The CDR3 DNA reads as TGTGCCAGCAGTGAGGTTAGCCACAATGAGCAGTTCTTC. Residues: CASSEVSHNEQFF.

The chain is built from TRBV10-3 and TRBJ2-1; 7 nucleotides align to TRBD2. The CDR3 totals 15 residues. CDR1 and CDR2 (germline): ENHRY, SYGVKD. V lost 8 bases and J lost 6; bases outside the gene matches: 13. CDR3 loop: CAIQTRARGINEQFF. The CDR3 DNA sequence: TGTGCCATCCAGACCAGGGCGCGGGGGATCAATGAGCAGTTCTTC.

In this sample, this clonotype turned up many times. The CDR3 DNA reads TGTGCCAGCAGCAAATCTTCGGCAACTAATGAAAAACTGTTTTTT. Its protein product is CASSKSSATNEKLFF. The chain carries TRBV21-1 and TRBJ1-4. TRBV21-1 corresponds to a pseudogene. The CDR3 loop spans 15 amino acids.

The chain joins TRBV20-1 to TRBJ2-3; D remains unclear. V lost 5 bases and J 6 bases, leaving 24 bases between the germline ends. This CDR3 has 16 amino acids. The V gene's germline CDR1 is DFQATT and CDR2 SNEGSKA (reference sequence). This CDR3 reads CSARPGLATQRDTQYF. The CDR3 coding sequence is TGCAGTGCTCGTCCCGGTTTGGCTACTCAACGGGATACGCAGTATTTT.

In its sample, this clonotype was seen a few times. The V gene is TRBV12-3 or TRBV12-4, the J gene TRBJ2-6; a weak D match, TRBD1 (6 bases). The V and J ends lost 6 bases and 0 bases respectively, with 18 bases between them. The CDR3 contains 18 residues. Here the CDR3 DNA reads TGTGCCAGCAGCCTGACAGGTGGACATAGCTCTGGGGCCAACGTCCTGACTTTC. Protein: CASSLTGGHSSGANVLTF.

This clonotype occurred a few times. The chain recombines TRBV5-1 with TRBJ2-3; D may be TRBD2 (6 bases). Germline V gene sequence: CDR1 SGHRS, CDR2 YFSETQ. Trimming cost V 4 bases and J 0 bases, with 15 bases left between them. The CDR3 extends over 16 amino acids. The CDR3 loop is CASSPEGSHSTDTQYF. Here the CDR3 DNA reads TGCGCCAGCAGCCCGGAGGGGAGTCATAGCACAGATACGCAGTATTTT.

There are many counts of this clonotype. The J gene is TRBJ2-2, the V gene TRBV10-3; 7 bases align to TRBD1. V was clipped by 6 bases and J by 7 bases; unmatched bases: 5. Germline V lookup: CDR1 ENHRY, CDR2 SYGVKD. This CDR3 has 13 residues. The CDR3 nucleotides are TGTGCCATCAGCGACAGGGAACTCGGGGAGCTGTTTTTT. This translates into CAISDRELGELFF.

At least ten counts were recorded for this clonotype. The chain joins TRBV20-1 to TRBJ2-4; 8 bases align to TRBD2. Per the germline V gene, CDR1 is DFQATT and CDR2 is SNEGSKA (reference sequence). Unmatched junction bases numbered 5, after V lost 4 bases and J lost 6 bases. This CDR3 contains 13 residues. CDR3 loop: CSATFAGGNIQYF. CDR3 nucleotide sequence: TGCAGTGCTACGTTCGCGGGGGGAAACATTCAGTACTTC.

A word on this clonotype: Just one base apart from a much larger clone, this may be a read error. The final CDR3 position lacks the conserved phenylalanine or tryptophan, pointing to a likely read error. This chain connects TRBV4-2 to TRBJ2-1; either TRBD1 or TRBD2 may fit D (5 bases each). V lost 0 bases and J lost 8, with 17 bases in between. The germline V gene encodes CDR1 LGHNA and CDR2 YNFKEQ. CDR3 length: 16 residues. The CDR3 spells CASSQEGRLGGDEQFL. The CDR3 coding sequence is TGTGCCAGCAGCCAAGAAGGAAGACTTGGGGGAGATGAGCAGTTCCTC.

This clonotype was counted at least ten times. The chain is built from TRBV5-1 and TRBJ1-6; D call uncertain. In germline, CDR1 is SGHRS, CDR2 YFSETQ. The CDR3 totals 15 residues. V lost 2 bases and J lost 9, with 15 bases in between. Here the CDR3 reads CASSFSAGPGSPLHF. CDR3 nucleotides: TGCGCCAGCAGCTTTTCTGCCGGGCCTGGTTCACCCCTCCACTTT.

V gene TRBV7-6 combines with J gene TRBJ1-3; TRBD1 matches 9 bases. The germline gives CDR1 SGHVS, CDR2 FNYEAQ. The CDR3 is made up of 19 amino acids. The J segment lost 0 bases and the V segment lost 1 base, leaving 10 bases of the junction unmatched. The CDR3 is CASSLGGGTGTSSGNTIYF. The CDR3 region has the DNA TGTGCCAGCAGCTTAGGTGGGGGGACAGGGACGAGCTCTGGAAACACCATATATTTT.

The chain is built from TRBV20-1 and TRBJ2-3, with 9 positions matching TRBD2. This CDR3 spans 17 amino acids. The J segment lost 2 bases and the V segment lost 3 bases, leaving 12 bases of the junction unmatched. From germline, CDR1 is DFQATT and CDR2 SNEGSKA (reference sequence). The CDR3 DNA sequence: TGCAGTGCTAGGGGGAGGGGACTAGCCCCTTTCACAGATACGCAGTATTTT. Translated, it gives CSARGRGLAPFTDTQYF.

This clonotype was counted only a few times. The CDR3 DNA is TGCGCCAGCAGCCGGACGGGACTAGCGGGAGAAAAAAGGGTCGGGGAGCTGTTTTTT. This sequence encodes CASSRTGLAGEKRVGELFF. The genes are TRBV5-1 and TRBJ2-2, with TRBD2 identical over 14 bases. V lost 4 bases to trimming and J lost 7 bases; unmatched junction nucleotides: 15. Germline lookup yields CDR1 SGHRS and CDR2 YFSETQ. The CDR3 has 19 amino acids.

The chain is built from TRBV5-1 and TRBJ2-7, with TRBD2 matching over 8 bases. From germline, CDR1 is SGHRS and CDR2 YFSETQ. The CDR3 is 15 amino acids. The V segment lost 2 bases and the J segment 0 bases; nucleotides outside the gene matches: 4. CDR3 region: CASSFGLAHSYEQYF. CDR3 nucleotide sequence: TGCGCCAGCAGCTTCGGACTAGCCCACTCCTACGAGCAGTACTTC.

The chain recombines TRBV6-1 with TRBJ2-5; no clear D gene. The CDR3 contains 14 residues. Trimming pared 4 bases from V and 5 bases from J, leaving 14 bases between. Germline V gene data show CDR1 as MNHNS and CDR2 as SASEGT. CDR3 coding DNA: TGTGCCAGCAGTGGGACCACGCTACGGGAGACCCAGTACTTC. Its translation: CASSGTTLRETQYF.

The CDR3 sequence: CASSPSGTGAVEQFF. CDR3 coding DNA: TGTGCCAGCAGCCCCTCCGGGACAGGGGCTGTTGAGCAGTTCTTC. V is TRBV7-3 and J is TRBJ2-1; TRBD1 matches 10 bases. The germline gives CDR1 SGHTA, CDR2 FQGTGA. J lost 9 bases, V lost 5 bases, and 10 bases had no gene match. CDR3 size: 15 residues.

The sample holds many counts of this clonotype. The chain combines TRBV12-3 or TRBV12-4 with TRBJ2-1, with 14 bases that match TRBD2. CDR3 length: 21 amino acids. V lost 3 bases, J lost 0 bases, and 13 bases stayed unmatched. The CDR3 DNA is TGTGCCAGCAGTTTCCGACAGGTTCCGGGACTAGCGGGAGCCTCCTACAATGAGCAGTTCTTC. Translated, it gives CASSFRQVPGLAGASYNEQFF.

V is TRBV2 and J is TRBJ2-7; the D call may be TRBD1 or TRBD2 (5 bases each). The CDR3 extends over 13 amino acids. Germline V gives CDR1 SNHLY, CDR2 FYNNEI. Trimming removed 6 bases from V and 5 bases from J, with 14 bases in between. CDR3 residues: CASRRASGHEQYV. The CDR3 bases are TGTGCCAGCAGACGTGCGTCGGGGCACGAGCAGTACGTC.